Listed here is a single T cell receptor beta chain. Its antigen remains unidentified. Generated by immunoSEQ multiplex PCR, the TCRdb table keeps only in-frame clones and is missing some. The table lists around 69,000 clones, roughly 86% of them singletons. The record originates from a study of a mutant IDH1 vaccine in newly diagnosed glioma. On the study more broadly: In some groups vaccination began 4-6 weeks post-radiotherapy; others received it with temozolomide. Before enrollment, patients got radiotherapy alone, temozolomide alone, or mostly the combination.

Trimming took 6 bases from V and 2 from J, leaving 4 bases between them. The CDR3 contains 11 residues. Germline lookup yields CDR1 ENHRY and CDR2 SYGVKD. Noted time point: week 35, safety follow-up. The vaccine gave 300 ug of a 20-mer mutant IDH1 peptide subcutaneously per dose. New WHO grade 3 or 4 astrocytomas that were IDH1-mutant and ATRX-lost had been found in donors. The TCR comes from a young man with glioma. The chain links TRBV10-3 to TRBJ1-2; D gene unclear. The specimen comprised PBMCs, sampled from a glioma patient whose treatment included an IDH1 peptide vaccine. CDR3 DNA sequence: TGTGCCATCAGGGAGAACTATGGCTACACCTTC. Its translation is CAIRENYGYTF.